Following are 23 T cell receptor beta chains from one sample sequenced in a study of cytomegalovirus exposure and HLA in healthy donors. The PCR ran on 60 Vbeta and 13 Jbeta primers. Profiled with immunoSEQ multiplex PCR; TCRdb holds only in-frame clones, not every one. This table holds some 100,000 clones, around 84% found once. Sequenced: PBMCs. The receptor set was obtained from a woman between 35 and 50 years old in good health and CMV-seropositive.

The V call is TRBV7-3, the J call TRBJ2-7; D perhaps matches TRBD2 (6 bases). The CDR3 is 15 residues long. The V and J ends lost 1 base and 4 bases respectively, with 14 bases between them. Germline CDR1 SGHTA, CDR2 FQGTGA. This CDR3 is CASSLMFGSVYEQYF. DNA for the CDR3: TGTGCCAGCAGCTTAATGTTCGGGAGTGTGTACGAGCAGTACTTC.

The chain uses TRBV27 and TRBJ1-2; weak D call: TRBD1 (5 bases). Germline V gene data show CDR1 as MNHEY and CDR2 as SMNVEV (reference sequence). V was trimmed by 3 bases and J by 4 bases, leaving 9 bases between them. The CDR3 consists of 13 residues. The CDR3 here is CASSFRDFYGYTF. CDR3 DNA: TGTGCCAGCAGTTTTCGGGACTTCTATGGCTACACCTTC.

CDR3: CASSLDFRARGTGELFF. The CDR3, as DNA: TGTGCCAGCAGCTTAGACTTTCGAGCGCGGGGCACCGGGGAGCTGTTTTTT. The chain couples TRBV7-6 to TRBJ2-2, with a weak D call TRBD2 (6 bases). The CDR3 totals 17 residues. CDR1 and CDR2 (germline): SGHVS, FNYEAQ. The V and J ends lost 1 base and 4 bases respectively, with 16 bases between them.

Ten or more counts support this clone. The junction departs from germline at one end; a sequencing error may be responsible. This CDR3 reads CASSLTGTGEETQYF. CDR3 bases: TGTGCTAGCAGCTTAACCGGGACAGGGGAAGAGACCCAGTACTTC. The chain links TRBV7-7 to TRBJ2-5; 10 bases agree with TRBD1. The CDR3 contains 15 residues. Germline CDR1 reads SSHAT; CDR2 reads FNYEAQ (reference sequence).

Of note for this clone: The same CDR3 can be traced to other DNA sequences in this sample. The chain combines TRBV6-5 with TRBJ1-1; the match to TRBD1 covers 9 bases. V shed 0 bases, J shed 7 bases, and the junction held 3 bases outside the gene matches. CDR3 length: 14 residues. The germline CDR1 and CDR2 sequences are MNHEY and SVGAGI. The CDR3 bases are TGTGCCAGCAGTTACTCGGGACAGGGTGGTGAAGCTTTCTTT. Protein sequence: CASSYSGQGGEAFF.

This chain uses TRBV2 with TRBJ2-7; D not resolved. Trimming cost V 8 bases and J 7 bases, with 18 bases left between them. Germline loops: CDR1 SNHLY, CDR2 FYNNEI. CDR3 length: 13 amino acids. The CDR3 region has the DNA TGTGCCAGCGACCTAAACCCCGCGCGGGAGCAGTACTTC. Protein sequence: CASDLNPAREQYF.

The V and J genes are TRBV27 and TRBJ1-5, with 9 bases aligning to TRBD1. Germline CDR1 and CDR2: MNHEY and SMNVEV (reference sequence). The CDR3 runs to 14 residues. V lost 8 bases to trimming and J lost 6 bases; unmatched junction nucleotides: 8. This CDR3 is CASGSGTGSQPQHF. DNA of the CDR3: TGTGCCAGCGGAAGCGGGACAGGGAGTCAGCCCCAGCATTTT.

The chain couples TRBV28 to TRBJ2-1, with D maybe TRBD1 (5 bases). The CDR3 is 15 residues long. Germline CDR1 and CDR2: MDHEN and SYDVKM. Trimming removed 7 bases at V and 0 bases at J, with 13 bases between. CDR3 sequence (DNA): TGTGCCAGCATCCTTCACAGGTCCTCCTACAATGAGCAGTTCTTC. Its translation: CASILHRSSYNEQFF.

In this sample, this clone turned up once. V gene TRBV9 combines with J gene TRBJ2-5; TRBD1 matches 8 bases. Matching the DNA end better, TRBJ2-7 makes the J call doubtful. This CDR3 is 14 amino acids long. Germline V lookup: CDR1 SGDLS, CDR2 YYNGEE. CDR3 in amino acids: CASSTGQGVYEQYF. CDR3 coding DNA: TGTGCCAGCAGCACTGGACAGGGTGTGTACGAGCAGTACTTC.

The V and J genes are TRBV28 and TRBJ2-3, with TRBD1 matching over 8 bases. V was pared by 5 bases and J by 4 bases, with 8 bases of the junction left unmatched. The germline CDR1 and CDR2 sequences are MDHEN and SYDVKM. The CDR3 runs 15 residues. CDR3 in amino acids: CASSAGQGVADTQYF. CDR3 DNA sequence: TGTGCCAGCAGTGCCGGACAGGGAGTAGCAGATACGCAGTATTTT.

The rearrangement links TRBV20-1 to TRBJ2-1; D gene ambiguous. The CDR3 extends over 10 amino acids. Germline V lookup: CDR1 DFQATT, CDR2 SNEGSKA (reference sequence). V lost 6 bases to trimming and J lost 3 bases, with 3 bases between them. The CDR3 spells CSAGYNEQFF. DNA of the CDR3: TGCAGTGCCGGCTACAATGAGCAGTTCTTC.

The chain has TRBV28 and TRBJ1-2; the match to TRBD1 covers 11 bases. CDR1 is MDHEN and CDR2 is SYDVKM in the germline V gene. The CDR3 spans 13 residues. V gave up 6 bases and J gave up 8 bases; unmatched junction bases: 5. The DNA for the CDR3 is TGTGCCAGCAGCCCTGGACAGGGGGCAGGCTACACCTTC. Translating gives CASSPGQGAGYTF.

The table lists this clone with a count of one. This rearrangement joins TRBV27 to TRBJ2-3, with 11 bases fitting TRBD1. The trim removed 5 bases at V and 4 bases at J, leaving 5 bases unmatched. The CDR3 contains 15 residues. CDR1 is MNHEY, CDR2 SMNVEV, per germline (reference sequence). CDR3 nucleotide sequence: TGTGCCAGCAGTCCGGGACAGGGGGTTTCAGATACGCAGTATTTT. Its translation: CASSPGQGVSDTQYF.

This clone was detected a few times. V and J are TRBV27 and TRBJ1-4; 7 bases match TRBD1. Germline V gene lookup returns CDR1 MNHEY and CDR2 SMNVEV (reference sequence). This CDR3 has 15 residues. V was pared by 6 bases and J by 3 bases, with 7 bases of the junction left unmatched. The chain's CDR3 is CASRPRGQSNEKLFF. In nucleotides, the CDR3 is TGTGCCAGCAGGCCTAGGGGGCAATCTAATGAAAAACTGTTTTTT.

This rearrangement joins TRBV28 to TRBJ2-3, with 13 bases that match TRBD2. The CDR3 sequence is 16 residues long. Germline values: CDR1 MDHEN, CDR2 SYDVKM. V shed 6 bases and J 2 bases; nucleotides not matched to a gene: 5. The CDR3 region is CASSLGLAGPTDTQYF. The CDR3 DNA reads as TGTGCCAGCAGCCTGGGACTAGCGGGACCCACAGATACGCAGTATTTT.

The genes are TRBV7-8 and TRBJ2-7, with D hard to call. V shed 4 bases and J shed 0 bases, with 13 bases lying between them. Germline CDR1 SGHVS, CDR2 FQNEAQ. This CDR3 is 15 amino acids long. The CDR3 spells CASSSVRLLSYEQYF. CDR3 DNA: TGTGCCAGCAGCTCCGTCAGACTGCTCTCCTACGAGCAGTACTTC. The variable domain in full, with the rest retrieved from reference TRBV7-8 and TRBJ2-7, is GAGVSQSPRYKVAKRGQDVALRCDPISGHVSLFWYQQALGQGPEFLTYFQNEAQLDKSGLPSDRFFAERPEGSVSTLKIQRTQQEDSAVYLCASSSVRLLSYEQYFGPGTRLTVT.

This clone has a handful of counts. The rearrangement joins TRBV10-3 to TRBJ1-1; possible D gene TRBD1, 5 bases. CDR1 ENHRY and CDR2 SYGVKD come from the germline V gene. This CDR3 spans 12 amino acids. V was cut by 10 bases and J by 0 bases, with 9 bases left in between. CDR3 DNA: TGTGCCACGCAGGGCCTGAACACTGAAGCTTTCTTT. Encoded protein: CATQGLNTEAFF.

The rearrangement links TRBV21-1 to TRBJ2-5; the table's TRBD2 call for D was not verified on the DNA. TRBV21-1 is termed a pseudogene. The CDR3 is 15 amino acids. This chain's CDR3 is CASSKRMPLQETQYF. The DNA for the CDR3 is TGTGCCAGCAGCAAGCGAATGCCCCTCCAAGAGACCCAGTACTTC.

The V and J genes are TRBV13 and TRBJ2-7; D gene unclear. The germline V gene has CDR1 PRHDT and CDR2 FYEKMQ (reference sequence). The CDR3 covers 12 residues. The ends were cut back, 6 bases at V and 1 base at J, with 7 bases in the middle. The CDR3 sequence: CASRVRSYEQYF. CDR3 coding DNA: TGTGCCAGCAGGGTGAGGTCCTACGAGCAGTACTTC.

This chain links TRBV6-1 with TRBJ1-1; 7 positions agree with TRBD1. This CDR3 has 13 amino acids. V lost 6 bases to trimming and J lost 6 bases; unmatched junction nucleotides: 7. The V gene's germline CDR1 is MNHNS and CDR2 SASEGT. As DNA, the CDR3 is TGTGCCAGCAGCTTAGGGGGACAGCCTGAAGCTTTCTTT. Translating it yields CASSLGGQPEAFF.

In its sample, this clone was seen once. This chain joins TRBV4-2 and TRBJ2-3, with TRBD2 identical over 8 bases. Trimming cost V 1 base and J 5 bases; bases outside gene matches: 8. Germline loops: CDR1 LGHNA, CDR2 YNFKEQ. The CDR3 is 16 amino acids. The CDR3 loop reads CASSQGPLAAGDTQYF. The CDR3 nucleotides are TGTGCCAGCAGCCAAGGTCCACTAGCGGCGGGAGATACGCAGTATTTT.

This clone showed up just once. The chain carries TRBV6-5 and TRBJ2-5, with D perhaps matching TRBD2 (5 bases). TRBJ2-7 explains the end of the DNA better; the J call may be wrong. The germline gives CDR1 MNHEY, CDR2 SVGAGI. The CDR3 sequence is 14 residues long. Written as DNA, the CDR3 is TGTGCCAGCAGTTACTCTAGCGACTCCTACGAGCAGTACTTC. Its protein is CASSYSSDSYEQYF.

This clone was recorded only once. The chain is built from TRBV10-3 and TRBJ2-1; 8 bases map to TRBD2. CDR3 size: 17 residues. CDR1 and CDR2 from the germline V gene are ENHRY and SYGVKD. The V gene end was trimmed by 4 bases and the J gene end by 9 bases; junction bases not matched to a gene: 17. CDR3 sequence reads: CAISGGFRGGRSGEQFF. The DNA of the CDR3 is TGTGCCATCAGTGGGGGTTTTCGGGGCGGGAGGTCGGGTGAGCAGTTCTTC.